The present entry profiles one TCR beta chain with its context. These data originate in a study of beta chain features in type 1 diabetes. Expressed TCRB transcripts were sequenced, since all the RNA that had been isolated was reverse transcribed. The assay was immunoSEQ multiplex PCR, and TCRdb's table has in-frame clones only and misses some. This sample has a few hundred thousand clones; roughly a fifth occur once, and the top ten carry 0.044%. The clonotype was recovered from a woman aged 18-29 years in good health. Sequenced material: naive CD4+ T cells from blood.

CDR3 residues: CASSFSGSLLNEQFF. The CDR3 region has the DNA TGTGCCAGCAGCTTCAGCGGGAGTTTACTCAATGAGCAGTTCTTC. V is TRBV11-2 and J is TRBJ2-1, with TRBD2 identical over 8 bases. The ends lost 3 bases at V and 6 bases at J; junction bases unmatched: 7. Germline CDR1 reads SGHAT; CDR2 reads FQNNGV. The CDR3 is 15 amino acids.